This entry describes one T cell receptor beta chain. The data were taken from a study of shared clonotypes between healthy human individuals. V was cut by 4 bases and J by 4 bases, with 13 bases left in between. This CDR3 is built from 14 residues. Germline-derived CDR1 and CDR2 are MDHEN and SYDVKM. Sorted-subset replicate PCRs used about 0.2 ug of genomic DNA. This amount corresponded to 30,000 to 35,000 T cell genomes. Clones were sequenced by immunoSEQ multiplex PCR, and TCRdb holds only the in-frame ones, with some missing. Of roughly 2 million clones listed, nearly 97% were seen once; the top ten hold 0.1% to 0.15%.

J is TRBJ1-2 and V is TRBV28; D remains ambiguous. Sequencing was carried out using naive CD4+ T cells sorted from blood. As to subset: CD45RA+ positively selected. The receptor comes from a man aged 18 to 30 in good health. DNA of the CDR3: TGTGCCAGCAGTTCCTCCCCCGGTACCTATGGCTACACCTTC. Translation: CASSSSPGTYGYTF.